These 13 T cell receptor beta chains came from one sample sequenced in a study of T cells in Graves' hyperthyroidism and ophthalmopathy. TCR beta CDR3 regions were amplified from RNA. The study used the HTBI primer set for a first-round RT-PCR of the TCR CDR3. TCRdb recomputed calls from the multiplex PCR reads with MiXCR, one row per CDR3 protein. The sample records fewer than 450,000 distinct CDR3 sequences, roughly a sixth being singletons. Sequencing was done on a sample of blood. The receptors come from a woman in her 30s with Graves' hyperthyroidism that later progressed to Graves' ophthalmopathy.

This clonotype has ten or more counts. The chain recombines TRBV6-1 with TRBJ2-2, with D unresolved. The CDR3 extends over 13 amino acids. V lost 1 base to trimming and J lost 2 bases, with 2 bases between them. Germline V lookup: CDR1 MNHNS, CDR2 SASEGT. CDR3 coding DNA: TGTGCCAGCAGTGAAGTTAACACCGGGGAGCTGTTTTTT. It encodes CASSEVNTGELFF.

The chain couples TRBV18 to TRBJ1-5, with D maybe TRBD1 (6 bases). The V end was cut by 4 bases, the J end by 5 bases, with 12 bases between. The CDR3 totals 14 residues. Germline V gives CDR1 KGHSH, CDR2 LQKENI. CDR3 amino acids: CASSRQQGDQPQHF. The CDR3 DNA is TGTGCCAGCTCACGACAACAGGGAGATCAGCCCCAGCATTTT.

Of note for this clonotype: A read error is possible here, since a much larger clone lies one base away. This chain connects TRBV6-2 or TRBV6-3 to TRBJ2-7; 15 bases align to TRBD2. The CDR3 extends over 14 amino acids. With V trimmed by 6 bases and J by 5 bases, 2 bases remained unmatched. The germline V gene encodes CDR1 MNHEY and CDR2 SVGEGT. CDR3 in DNA: TGTGCCAGCAGCGGGACTAGCGGGGGGCACGAGCAGTACTTC. Translating it yields CASSGTSGGHEQYF.

This clonotype was seen many times. J is TRBJ1-6 and V is TRBV19; possibly TRBD1 for D (5 bases). Germline-derived CDR1 and CDR2 are LNHDA and SQIVND (reference sequence). The CDR3 has 13 residues. The V end was cut by 2 bases, the J end by 13 bases, with 12 bases between. The CDR3 nucleotides read TGTGCCAGTAGTATAATGCAGGGAGCGCCCCTCCACTTT. Its translation: CASSIMQGAPLHF.

V and J are TRBV27 and TRBJ2-2; D remains ambiguous. This CDR3 contains 12 residues. Germline V gives CDR1 MNHEY, CDR2 SMNVEV (reference sequence). Trimming cost V 6 bases and J 8 bases, with 10 bases left between them. The CDR3 nucleotides read TGTGCCAGCAGACATCCCCCAGGGGAGCTGTTTTTT. Translation gives CASRHPPGELFF.

The rearrangement uses TRBV6-5 and TRBJ2-7; D not resolved. In germline, CDR1 is MNHEY, CDR2 SVGAGI. The ends were cut back, 3 bases at V and 5 bases at J, with 8 bases in the middle. The CDR3 sequence is 12 residues long. CDR3 bases: TGTGCCAGCAGTTATGATTTCCACGAGCAGTACTTC. Residues: CASSYDFHEQYF.

This clonotype was detected ten times or more. The rearrangement joins TRBV2 to TRBJ2-7; TRBD1 aligns across 9 bases. Looked up from germline, CDR1 is SNHLY and CDR2 is FYNNEI. This CDR3 has 15 residues. Trimming took 5 bases from V and 3 from J; bases not matched to a gene: 8. CDR3 residues: CASSKGGTGFYEQYF. CDR3 nucleotides: TGTGCCAGCAGTAAAGGGGGGACAGGGTTCTACGAGCAGTACTTC.

This clonotype was picked up many times. V and J are TRBV6-1 and TRBJ1-6; 7 nucleotides line up with TRBD1. CDR1 and CDR2 (germline): MNHNS, SASEGT. Losses at the gene ends were 3 bases for V and 7 bases for J; bases not matched to a gene: 6. The CDR3 has 15 amino acids. The CDR3 loop reads CASSEVTGDNSPLHF. The CDR3 nucleotides read TGTGCCAGCAGTGAGGTTACAGGGGACAATTCACCCCTCCACTTT.

Ten or more counts support this clonotype. CDR3 in amino acids: CSARELALYRPFTDTQYF. The CDR3 nucleotides read TGCAGTGCTAGAGAATTAGCGCTGTACAGGCCGTTCACAGATACGCAGTATTTT. V usage is TRBV20-1 and J usage is TRBJ2-3, with D perhaps TRBD1 or TRBD2 (5 bases each). V gave up 0 bases and J gave up 2 bases, with 21 bases separating them. This CDR3 contains 18 residues. Per the germline V gene, CDR1 is DFQATT and CDR2 is SNEGSKA (reference sequence).

This clonotype was seen more than once but under ten times. The chain has TRBV4-1 and TRBJ2-5, with 7 bases matching TRBD2. Germline lookup yields CDR1 MGHRA and CDR2 YSYEKL. The J segment lost 2 bases and the V segment lost 3 bases, leaving 9 bases of the junction unmatched. The CDR3 has 16 residues. This CDR3 reads CASSHPGAGEQETQYF. Written as DNA, the CDR3 is TGCGCCAGCAGCCACCCTGGGGCGGGGGAGCAAGAGACCCAGTACTTC.

This clonotype appeared a few times. The gene calls are TRBV10-2 and TRBJ2-1, with TRBD2 matching 9 bases. Germline assignment: CDR1 WSHSY and CDR2 SAAADI. V trimming: 7 bases; J trimming: 3 bases; junction bases outside the gene matches: 1. The CDR3 length is 13 residues. CDR3 in amino acids: CASKAGGYNEQFF. Here the CDR3 DNA reads TGCGCCAGCAAAGCGGGGGGCTACAATGAGCAGTTCTTC.

The genes are TRBV5-1 and TRBJ1-1; 8 bases are shared with TRBD1. CDR1 and CDR2 (germline): SGHRS, YFSETQ. The CDR3 is 18 residues long. With V trimmed by 1 base and J by 0 bases, 11 bases remained unmatched. The CDR3 DNA is TGCGCCAGCAGCTTGAGACAGGGGACGGATTCGGTGAACACTGAAGCTTTCTTT. Translation gives CASSLRQGTDSVNTEAFF.

The CDR3 is CASSVGYSAPGGWNEQFF. The CDR3 DNA sequence: TGTGCCAGCAGCGTAGGCTATTCGGCGCCAGGGGGTTGGAATGAGCAGTTCTTC. The chain uses TRBV9 and TRBJ2-1, with 7 bases identical to TRBD1. The V and J ends lost 0 bases and 7 bases, in that order; junction bases with no gene match: 16. CDR3 length equals 18 residues. Germline CDR1 is SGDLS and CDR2 is YYNGEE.